The next 24 T cell receptor beta chains were all read from a single sample in a study of OX40 agonist ivuxolimab in advanced cancers. Some clones are missing from TCRdb's copy, which holds only in-frame ones; the method was immunoSEQ multiplex PCR. The sample yields 55,000 to 65,000 clones, 75% to 95% seen once. The sequenced sample was CD4+ or CD8+ T cells sorted from blood, obtained in a trial of the OX40 agonist ivuxolimab. The receptors stem from an adult with an advanced solid tumor such as melanoma, head and neck, liver or kidney cancer.

The gene calls are TRBV14 and TRBJ1-1, with TRBD1 matching over 7 bases. The CDR3 runs to 15 residues. The ends lost 4 bases at V and 1 base at J; junction bases unmatched: 6. Germline assignment: CDR1 SGHDN and CDR2 FVKESK. CDR3 in amino acids: CASSRVGQPNTEAFF. The CDR3 nucleotides read TGTGCCAGCAGCCGAGTGGGACAGCCGAACACTGAAGCTTTCTTT.

This clone was observed a handful of times. V and J are TRBV5-4 and TRBJ2-1; 9 positions match TRBD2. With V trimmed by 3 bases and J by 3 bases, 7 bases remained unmatched. The CDR3 has 16 residues. Germline lookup yields CDR1 SGHNT and CDR2 YYREEE (reference sequence). The CDR3, as DNA: TGTGCCAGCAGCTCGACAAAGACTAGCGGCTACAATGAGCAGTTCTTC. Protein product: CASSSTKTSGYNEQFF.

The chain has TRBV2 and TRBJ1-1; D gene unclear. The germline V and J ends were trimmed by 11 bases and 1 base, with 11 bases remaining between them. This CDR3 spans 12 amino acids. Looked up from germline, CDR1 is SNHLY and CDR2 is FYNNEI. The CDR3 reads CAGRAANTEAFF. CDR3 DNA sequence: TGTGCCGGAAGGGCGGCGAACACTGAAGCTTTCTTT.

This CDR3 reads CASSLAWDRGRQETQYF. CDR3 sequence (DNA): TGTGCCAGCAGCTTAGCGTGGGACAGGGGACGACAAGAGACCCAGTACTTC. This chain links TRBV7-2 with TRBJ2-5; 10 positions match TRBD1. The germline V gene encodes CDR1 SGHTA and CDR2 FQGNSA. The junction had 6 bases not matched to a gene; V was cut back by 0 bases and J by 2 bases. The CDR3 spans 17 residues.

In its sample, this clone was seen once. V is TRBV19 and J is TRBJ2-7; D unresolved. CDR1 and CDR2 from the germline V gene are LNHDA and SQIVND (reference sequence). CDR3 length: 13 amino acids. V was clipped by 6 bases and J by 4 bases, with 13 bases between them. The CDR3 sequence: CASSPTFPYEQYF. The CDR3 DNA reads as TGTGCCAGTAGCCCCACATTTCCTTACGAGCAGTACTTC.

Comments on this clone: At the DNA level, this CDR3 is encoded by other sequences in the same sample as well. The rearrangement uses TRBV6-5 and TRBJ2-3; D unclear. Trimming shortened V by 3 bases and J by 6 bases, and 13 bases separated the two germline ends. This CDR3 is built from 14 residues. Germline-derived CDR1 and CDR2 are MNHEY and SVGAGI. CDR3 sequence: CASSYGRRADTQYF. The CDR3 DNA is TGTGCCAGCAGTTATGGAAGGCGCGCGGATACGCAGTATTTT.

The V and J genes are TRBV9 and TRBJ2-3; D uncertain. Trimming left V 3 bases short and J 2 bases short, with 4 bases between. The CDR3 contains 12 residues. Germline CDR1 SGDLS, CDR2 YYNGEE. CDR3 nucleotides: TGTGCCAGCAGCGCTGTCACAGATACGCAGTATTTT. Translation gives CASSAVTDTQYF.

V and J are TRBV11-3 and TRBJ2-3, with 8 bases identical to TRBD2. The CDR3 totals 15 residues. Germline V lookup: CDR1 SGHNT, CDR2 YENEEA. V dropped 7 bases and J dropped 3; count of bases not matched to a gene: 9. The CDR3 protein is CASTLGLELTDTQYF. The DNA of the CDR3 is TGTGCCAGCACCTTGGGACTAGAGCTTACAGATACGCAGTATTTT.

This chain joins TRBV6-5 and TRBJ2-1, with TRBD1 identical over 8 bases. The CDR3 contains 15 residues. CDR1 and CDR2 from the germline V gene are MNHEY and SVGAGI. After removal of 6 bases from V and 2 bases from J, the junction contained 6 bases not matched to a gene. This CDR3 is CASSPGTGAYNEQFF. The CDR3 DNA sequence: TGTGCCAGCAGCCCAGGGACAGGAGCCTACAATGAGCAGTTCTTC.

V and J are TRBV2 and TRBJ2-7; 7 bases align to TRBD2. The CDR3 is made up of 13 amino acids. V was clipped by 7 bases and J by 2 bases; unmatched bases: 5. Germline V gene data show CDR1 as SNHLY and CDR2 as FYNNEI. CDR3 sequence reads: CASKLADPYEQYF. CDR3 coding DNA: TGTGCCAGCAAGCTAGCGGATCCCTACGAGCAGTACTTC.

The chain carries TRBV7-2 and TRBJ2-3; the D is unclear. The CDR3 contains 12 residues. Trimming took 1 base from V and 4 from J, leaving 3 bases between them. The V gene's germline CDR1 is SGHTA and CDR2 FQGNSA. The CDR3 bases are TGTGCCAGCAGCTTAGTCTCAGATACGCAGTATTTT. It specifies CASSLVSDTQYF.

This chain joins TRBV6-6 and TRBJ1-1; tentatively, D is TRBD1 (5 bases). Per germline, CDR1 MNHNY and CDR2 SVGAGI (reference sequence). The CDR3 totals 16 residues. Trimming cost V 8 bases and J 8 bases, with 27 bases left between them. In DNA, the CDR3 is TGTGCCAGCGGTTCCCGGGGGGGTCACAGACGCGCCGAAGCTTTCTTT. Translated: CASGSRGGHRRAEAFF.

This chain links TRBV29-1 with TRBJ2-7, with D possibly being TRBD2 (6 bases). Germline CDR1 is SQVTM and CDR2 is ANQGSEA. This CDR3 region has 17 residues. V was trimmed by 5 bases and J by 1 base, leaving 24 bases between them. The CDR3 sequence is CSVSIPPPTSRSYEQYF. The CDR3 DNA sequence: TGCAGCGTTTCGATCCCCCCTCCGACTAGTAGATCCTACGAGCAGTACTTC.

This sequence joins TRBV7-9 and TRBJ2-2, with no clear D. In germline, CDR1 is SEHNR, CDR2 FQNEAQ (reference sequence). Trimming took off 7 bases at V and 3 bases at J, with 15 bases between the two ends. This CDR3 comprises 15 residues. CDR3 nucleotides: TGTGCCAGCACCCCTACAGCTCAGCACACCGGGGAGCTGTTTTTT. It yields the protein CASTPTAQHTGELFF.

V usage is TRBV30 and J usage is TRBJ1-4; D may be TRBD1 (6 bases). Trimming removed 2 bases from V and 8 bases from J, with 12 bases in between. CDR3 size: 13 residues. Germline V gene lookup returns CDR1 GTSNPN and CDR2 SVGIG (reference sequence). For the CDR3, the DNA is TGTGCCTGGAGTCCAGGGGCGGAAGAAAAACTGTTTTTT. Translation: CAWSPGAEEKLFF. Combining the CDR3 with reference TRBV30 and TRBJ1-4 gives the whole variable domain SQTIHQWPATLVQPVGSPLSLECTVEGTSNPNLYWYRQAAGRGLQLLFYSVGIGQISSEVPQNLSASRPQDRQFILSSKKLLLSDSGFYLCAWSPGAEEKLFFGSGTQLSVL.

Only one count was recorded for this clone. The V call is TRBV2, the J call TRBJ2-7; 10 bases line up with TRBD2. Losses at the gene ends were 2 bases for V and 2 bases for J; bases not matched to a gene: 6. This CDR3 is 16 amino acids long. CDR1 is SNHLY and CDR2 is FYNNEI in the germline V gene. CDR3 nucleotide sequence: TGTGCCAGCAGTGAATCGCAGCGGGAGGGACCCTACGAGCAGTACTTC. Encoded protein: CASSESQREGPYEQYF. Full variable domain (outside the CDR3, taken from reference TRBV2 and TRBJ2-7): EPEVTQTPSHQVTQMGQEVILRCVPISNHLYFYWYRQILGQKVEFLVSFYNNEISEKSEIFDDQFSVERPDGSNFTLKIRSTKLEDSAMYFCASSESQREGPYEQYFGPGTRLTVT.

The chain combines TRBV10-2 with TRBJ1-2, with no clear D. The CDR3 consists of 14 residues. CDR1 and CDR2 (germline): WSHSY, SAAADI. Trimming left V 0 bases short and J 4 bases short, with 9 bases between. This CDR3 reads CASSESKGLYGYTF. For the CDR3, the DNA is TGCGCCAGCAGTGAGTCAAAAGGGCTCTATGGCTACACCTTC.

This rearrangement joins TRBV10-3 to TRBJ1-5; the match to TRBD1 covers 9 bases. V shed 0 bases and J 4 bases; nucleotides not matched to a gene: 1. The CDR3 runs 15 residues. Germline CDR1 is ENHRY and CDR2 is SYGVKD. The CDR3 sequence is CAISESGTGNQPQHF. In nucleotides, the CDR3 is TGTGCCATCAGTGAGTCGGGGACAGGGAATCAGCCCCAGCATTTT.

The chain has TRBV5-8 and TRBJ1-4; D is undetermined. The CDR3 consists of 15 residues. V gave up 3 bases and J gave up 0 bases, with 9 bases separating them. Germline V CDR1 and CDR2: SGHTS, YDEGEE. In DNA form, the CDR3 reads TGTGCCAGCAGCTCCGGACGGACAACTAATGAAAAACTGTTTTTT. Translating it yields CASSSGRTTNEKLFF.

This clone was seen more than once but under ten times. The chain recombines TRBV25-1 with TRBJ1-2; no reliable D call. The CDR3 has 14 residues. V was trimmed by 4 bases and J by 4 bases, leaving 13 bases between them. Germline lookup yields CDR1 MGHDK and CDR2 SYGVNS. The CDR3 nucleotides are TGTGCCAGCAGTGGAGTTGGGGTTGGCTATGGCTACACCTTC. Amino acids: CASSGVGVGYGYTF.

The rearrangement links TRBV19 to TRBJ1-1, with TRBD1 matching over 8 bases. Germline CDR1 is LNHDA and CDR2 is SQIVND (reference sequence). This CDR3 has 15 amino acids. With V trimmed by 1 base and J by 8 bases, 9 bases remained unmatched. CDR3 protein: CASSIGGTGRKEAFF. DNA of the CDR3: TGTGCCAGTAGTATAGGAGGGACAGGCAGAAAGGAAGCTTTCTTT.

The CDR3 here is CASSWGLAGQETQYF. The CDR3 nucleotides are TGTGCCAGCAGCTGGGGACTAGCGGGCCAAGAGACCCAGTACTTC. The chain has TRBV5-6 and TRBJ2-5; 12 nucleotides line up with TRBD2. The CDR3 contains 15 residues. V was pared by 3 bases and J by 1 base, with 1 base of the junction left unmatched. Looked up from germline, CDR1 is SGHDT and CDR2 is YYEEEE.

The genes are TRBV1 and TRBJ2-1; TRBD2, the D gene given by the table, was not confirmed from the DNA. TRBV1 is a recognized pseudogene. There are 16 residues in the CDR3. The CDR3 nucleotides are TGCACCAGCCCGCGGGAGGGGTGGGGCTCCTACAATGAGCAGTTCTTC. This sequence encodes CTSPREGWGSYNEQFF.

The genes are TRBV5-6 and TRBJ2-2; 11 bases are a match to TRBD1. The V gene's germline CDR1 is SGHDT and CDR2 YYEEEE. V lost 4 bases to trimming and J lost 4 bases; unmatched junction nucleotides: 3. The CDR3 is 15 residues long. The DNA for the CDR3 is TGTGCCAGCAGCCTGGACAGGGGGCGCACCGGGGAGCTGTTTTTT. This codes for CASSLDRGRTGELFF.